One sample yielded the 17 T cell receptor beta chains listed below, sequenced in a study of neurological immune-mediated disorders. TCRdb re-called the 5' RACE reads with MiXCR, one entry per CDR3 protein. The sample includes about 120,000 distinct CDR3 sequences, about 3.4% of them seen just once. Sequencing was performed on PBMCs. The receptors were sampled from a woman between 25 and 40 years old with multiple sclerosis.

This clonotype was counted at least ten times. This chain links TRBV5-6 with TRBJ1-5; no firm D call. Germline CDR1 and CDR2: SGHDT and YYEEEE. With 1 base removed from V and 7 bases from J, the gap between germline ends came to 6 bases. The CDR3 is 12 amino acids. The CDR3 nucleotides are TGTGCCAGCAGCTTGTTAGACCAGCCCCAGCATTTT. It yields the protein CASSLLDQPQHF.

In its sample, this clonotype was seen many times. The chain employs TRBV20-1 and TRBJ2-1; 8 bases fit TRBD2. The germline V gene has CDR1 DFQATT and CDR2 SNEGSKA (reference sequence). This CDR3 has 15 amino acids. The J segment lost 4 bases and the V segment lost 3 bases, leaving 8 bases of the junction unmatched. CDR3 amino acids: CSARVAGGKYNEQFF. CDR3 sequence (DNA): TGCAGTGCTAGGGTCGCGGGGGGCAAATACAATGAGCAGTTCTTC.

This clonotype has just a few counts. This clone may be a read error of a much larger clone one base away. This chain connects TRBV20-1 to TRBJ2-5, with D perhaps TRBD1 or TRBD2 (5 bases each). The CDR3 spans 11 residues. Germline V gene lookup returns CDR1 DFQATT and CDR2 SNEGSKA (reference sequence). CDR3: CSAGTEENQYF. The CDR3 nucleotides are TGCAGTGCAGGGACCGAAGAGAACCAGTACTTC.

This clonotype was counted many times. This chain joins TRBV20-1 and TRBJ2-7; no clear D. The CDR3 length is 14 residues. Germline CDR1 reads DFQATT; CDR2 reads SNEGSKA (reference sequence). Trimming left V 0 bases short and J 2 bases short, with 11 bases between. The DNA of the CDR3 is TGCAGTGCTAGAGAACCGTTGGAACCCTACGAGCAGTACTTC. Amino acids: CSAREPLEPYEQYF.

This clonotype was observed many times. The rearrangement uses TRBV7-6 and TRBJ2-7; 15 nucleotides match TRBD2. Germline loops: CDR1 SGHVS, CDR2 FNYEAQ. Trimming at V came to 5 bases and at J to 5 bases, leaving 16 bases not matched to a gene. The CDR3 consists of 19 residues. The CDR3 region has the DNA TGTGCCAGCAGCCCCATCGACGGACTAGCGGGAGGGCCTTATCACGAGCAGTACTTC. It codes for CASSPIDGLAGGPYHEQYF. Full variable domain (outside the CDR3, taken from reference TRBV7-6 and TRBJ2-7): GAGVSQSPRYKVTKRGQDVALRCDPISGHVSLYWYRQALGQGPEFLTYFNYEAQQDKSGLPNDRFSAERPEGSISTLTIQRTEQRDSAMYRCASSPIDGLAGGPYHEQYFGPGTRLTVT.

This clonotype appeared many times. The CDR3 region has the DNA TGTGCCAGCAGCTGGGACAGGCATAATGAGCAGTTCTTC. Residues: CASSWDRHNEQFF. The J gene is TRBJ2-1, the V gene TRBV5-5; 8 positions match TRBD1. The V and J ends lost 3 bases and 7 bases, in that order; junction bases with no gene match: 3. The CDR3 contains 13 residues. Germline V gene lookup returns CDR1 SGHKS and CDR2 YYEKEE (reference sequence).

This clonotype has a count of ten or more. CDR3: CASSLSPKPQHF. The DNA for the CDR3 is TGTGCCAGCAGTTTATCACCTAAGCCCCAGCATTTT. The chain joins TRBV12-3 or TRBV12-4 to TRBJ1-5; no clear D gene. The CDR3 is 12 amino acids. The V gene lost 2 bases and the J gene lost 8 bases, with 7 bases spanning the gap.

This clonotype was seen many times. The rearrangement uses TRBV6-2 or TRBV6-3 and TRBJ1-1; weak D call: TRBD1 (5 bases). CDR1 is MNHEY, CDR2 SVGEGT, per germline. The germline V and J ends were trimmed by 5 bases and 13 bases, with 20 bases remaining between them. The CDR3 loop spans 13 amino acids. CDR3 loop: CASSEGPVGGGFF. Written as DNA, the CDR3 is TGTGCCAGCAGTGAAGGACCTGTCGGGGGTGGTTTCTTT.

This clonotype was counted ten times or more. The chain joins TRBV20-1 to TRBJ2-3, with D tentatively TRBD2 (7 bases). Germline V CDR1 and CDR2: DFQATT, SNEGSKA (reference sequence). V lost 6 bases to trimming and J lost 0 bases, with 16 bases between them. The CDR3 is 15 residues long. The CDR3 protein is CSAEGGGPSTDTQYF. The CDR3 nucleotides are TGCAGTGCCGAAGGGGGGGGCCCCAGCACAGATACGCAGTATTTT.

This clonotype has ten or more counts. The chain employs TRBV6-5 and TRBJ2-7; the D is unclear. The V and J ends lost 0 bases and 2 bases respectively, with 11 bases between them. Germline CDR1 MNHEY, CDR2 SVGAGI. This CDR3 has 15 residues. The CDR3 nucleotides read TGTGCCAGCAGTTACTCCAGACTGGGGACCTACGAGCAGTACTTC. It specifies CASSYSRLGTYEQYF.

This clonotype was observed many times. The chain is built from TRBV20-1 and TRBJ1-5; TRBD1 agrees at 9 bases. Trimming removed 6 bases from V and 6 bases from J; junction bases left unmatched: 6. Per germline, CDR1 DFQATT and CDR2 SNEGSKA (reference sequence). This CDR3 contains 13 residues. CDR3 sequence (DNA): TGCAGTGCGAACACAGGGGGCGGTCAGCCCCAGCATTTT. Translating gives CSANTGGGQPQHF.

Ten or more counts support this clonotype. The chain is built from TRBV29-1 and TRBJ2-2; no definite D call. The CDR3 totals 15 residues. Germline values: CDR1 SQVTM, CDR2 ANQGSEA. Trimming left V 0 bases short and J 4 bases short, with 12 bases between. CDR3 loop: CSVEDPLKSTGELFF. CDR3 nucleotides: TGCAGCGTTGAAGATCCCCTCAAGAGCACCGGGGAGCTGTTTTTT.

This clonotype has a count of ten or more. This chain links TRBV15 with TRBJ2-7; D is perhaps TRBD2 (6 bases). V lost 1 base and J lost 4, with 14 bases in between. There are 15 residues in the CDR3. Per germline, CDR1 LNHNV and CDR2 YYDKDF (reference sequence). CDR3 DNA: TGTGCCACCAGCAGAGTCAGGGATCGGGGGTACGAGCAGTACTTC. This encodes CATSRVRDRGYEQYF.

Remarks on this clonotype: It may be a read error: a sequence one base away is much more abundant. The CDR3 sequence: CASSPIGQLGQFF. As DNA, the CDR3 is TGTGCCAGCAGTCCCATCGGACAGCTAGGGCAGTTCTTC. The rearrangement uses TRBV6-6 and TRBJ2-1; the D gene is possibly TRBD1 (6 bases). V was shortened by 5 bases and J by 12 bases, with 17 bases between the two germline ends. The CDR3 runs to 13 residues. CDR1 and CDR2 from the germline V gene are MNHNY and SVGAGI (reference sequence).

This clonotype was counted many times. The chain is built from TRBV12-3 or TRBV12-4 and TRBJ2-2; D is possibly TRBD1 (6 bases). This CDR3 spans 13 amino acids. Between the trimmed V and J ends, which lost 2 bases and 5 bases, there was a span of 6 bases. CDR3 sequence: CASSLRGTGELFF. The CDR3 DNA reads as TGTGCCAGCAGTTTAAGGGGGACCGGGGAGCTGTTTTTT.

This clonotype was seen many times. The gene calls are TRBV29-1 and TRBJ2-3; D gene ambiguous. The CDR3 totals 14 residues. The germline V and J ends were trimmed by 1 base and 5 bases, with 13 bases remaining between them. From germline, CDR1 is SQVTM and CDR2 ANQGSEA. The DNA of the CDR3 is TGCAGCGTTGAAGGAAGGTCGTACGGAGATACGCAGTATTTT. Protein sequence: CSVEGRSYGDTQYF.

This clonotype was seen many times. This chain connects TRBV5-1 to TRBJ1-6, with D possibly TRBD1 on 6 matching bases. Germline lookup yields CDR1 SGHRS and CDR2 YFSETQ. The CDR3 is made up of 19 amino acids. Between the trimmed V and J ends, which lost 0 bases and 0 bases, there was a span of 16 bases. The CDR3 spells CASSLGGTPRSSYNSPLHF. The CDR3 bases are TGCGCCAGCAGCTTGGGTGGGACACCCAGGAGCTCCTATAATTCACCCCTCCACTTT.